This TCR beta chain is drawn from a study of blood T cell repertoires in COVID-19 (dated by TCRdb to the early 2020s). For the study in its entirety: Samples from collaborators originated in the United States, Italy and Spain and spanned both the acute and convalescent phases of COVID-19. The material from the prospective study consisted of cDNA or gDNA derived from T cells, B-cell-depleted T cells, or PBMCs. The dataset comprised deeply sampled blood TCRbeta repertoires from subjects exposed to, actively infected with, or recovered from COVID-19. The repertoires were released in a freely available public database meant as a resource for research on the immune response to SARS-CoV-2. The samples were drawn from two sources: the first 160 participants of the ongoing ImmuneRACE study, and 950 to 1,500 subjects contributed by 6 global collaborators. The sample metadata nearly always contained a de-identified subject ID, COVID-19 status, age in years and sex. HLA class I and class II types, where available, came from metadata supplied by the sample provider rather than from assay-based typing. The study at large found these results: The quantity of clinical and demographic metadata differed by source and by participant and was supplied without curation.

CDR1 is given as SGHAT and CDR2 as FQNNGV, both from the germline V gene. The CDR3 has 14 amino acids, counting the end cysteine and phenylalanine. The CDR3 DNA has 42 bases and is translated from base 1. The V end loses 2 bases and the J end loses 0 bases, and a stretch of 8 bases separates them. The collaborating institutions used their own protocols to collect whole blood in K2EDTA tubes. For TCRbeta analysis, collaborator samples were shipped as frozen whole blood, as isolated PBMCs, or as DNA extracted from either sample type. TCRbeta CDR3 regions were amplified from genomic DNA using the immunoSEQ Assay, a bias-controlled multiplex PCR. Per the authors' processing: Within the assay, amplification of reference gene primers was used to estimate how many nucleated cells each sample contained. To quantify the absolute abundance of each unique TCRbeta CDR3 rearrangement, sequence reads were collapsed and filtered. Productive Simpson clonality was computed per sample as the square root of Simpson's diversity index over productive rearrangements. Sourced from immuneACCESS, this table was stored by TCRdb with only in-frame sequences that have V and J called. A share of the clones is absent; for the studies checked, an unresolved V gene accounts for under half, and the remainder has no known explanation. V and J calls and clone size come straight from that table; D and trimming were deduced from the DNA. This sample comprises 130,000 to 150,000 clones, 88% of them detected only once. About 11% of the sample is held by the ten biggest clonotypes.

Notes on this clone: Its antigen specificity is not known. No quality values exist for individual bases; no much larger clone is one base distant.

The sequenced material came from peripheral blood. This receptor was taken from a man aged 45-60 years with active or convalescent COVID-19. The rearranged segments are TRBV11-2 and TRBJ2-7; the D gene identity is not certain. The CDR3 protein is CASSLIPSSYEQYF. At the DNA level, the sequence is TGTGCCAGCAGCTTAATTCCTTCCTCCTACGAGCAGTACTTC.